This is a list of T cell receptor beta chains from one sample in a study of control samples from healthy donors and cancer patients. Some clones are missing from TCRdb's copy, which holds only in-frame ones; the method was immunoSEQ multiplex PCR. The sample records approximately 50,000 clones, around 87% being singletons. The sequencing input was PBMCs. The receptors shown here come from a man in his fifties or sixties with head and neck cancer. CDR3s leave out the opening cysteine and the closing phenylalanine or tryptophan. The order of the fields is CDR3 length, V gene, J gene, CDR3 protein.

11	TRBV28	TRBJ2-7	ASSSGTSYEQY
12	TRBV7-8	TRBJ2-6	ASSWQYGANVLT
12	TRBV18	TRBJ2-5	ASSPPLRRETQY
12	TRBV6-5	TRBJ2-5	ASSSGTAEETQY
14	TRBV28	TRBJ1-6	ASKGSWTGNNSPLH
13	TRBV10-3	TRBJ1-6	AINRNGRARSPLH
12	TRBV6-5	TRBJ1-2	ASSYSTTRYGYT
10	TRBV6-5	TRBJ2-7	ASSLTETEQY
11	TRBV7-2	TRBJ2-2	ASSREVTRELF
11	TRBV6-5	TRBJ1-5	ASSPRRNQPQH
15	TRBV10-3	TRBJ2-7	AISESVGTGGNYEQY
14	TRBV7-8	TRBJ1-2	ASSLDYYRQNYGYT
11	TRBV12-3/TRBV12-4	TRBJ1-2	ASNPTGSVGYT
14	TRBV5-5	TRBJ1-3	ASSLLADSSGNTIY
13	TRBV28	TRBJ1-4	ASAPRQGGREKLF
11	TRBV6-5	TRBJ1-5	ASSWEGGQPQH
15	TRBV18	TRBJ1-2	ASSPLRGISSLYGYT
14	TRBV4-2	TRBJ1-3	ASSPVDRRSGNTIY
9	TRBV29-1	TRBJ1-2	SVGQQAPYT
11	TRBV11-2	TRBJ2-7	ASGQGTIYEQY
19	TRBV3-1/TRBV3-2	TRBJ2-5	ASSQVLNGTGFLWYQETQY
13	TRBV7-2	TRBJ1-1	ASSLAVSKNTEAF
12	TRBV5-1	TRBJ2-7	ASSLGRVSYEQY
11	TRBV10-3	TRBJ1-5	AISQEMNQPQH
13	TRBV5-6	TRBJ2-3	ASSPGTGGTDTQY
6	TRBV21-1	TRBJ2-5	ASETQY
16	TRBV19	TRBJ1-3	ASSIRLGLRGPGNTIY